These 22 T cell receptor beta chains were sequenced from one sample in a study of shared clonotypes between healthy human individuals. Data came from immunoSEQ multiplex PCR; TCRdb stores just in-frame clones and leaves some out. The data contain over 2 million clones, 85% to 95% of them singletons. Sequencing was done on a sample of naive CD4+ T cells from PBMCs. Subset indicated: CD45RA+ positively selected. These receptors originate from a young man in good health. Some clones in this sample may be carry-over from other donors' samples.

This sequence joins TRBV6-1 and TRBJ1-5; D unclear. Germline V gene sequence: CDR1 MNHNS, CDR2 SASEGT. The CDR3 sequence is 13 residues long. Trimming pared 5 bases from V and 8 bases from J, leaving 13 bases between. The CDR3 DNA sequence: TGTGCCAGCAGTCGGGCAGAGGTGGAGCCCCAGCATTTT. Translation: CASSRAEVEPQHF.

This clone appeared a few times. Other DNA sequences in this specimen translate into the identical CDR3. The J gene is TRBJ1-5, the V gene TRBV2; D not certain. This CDR3 has 14 residues. Trimming left V 3 bases short and J 0 bases short, with 6 bases between. The germline V gene encodes CDR1 SNHLY and CDR2 FYNNEI. The CDR3 DNA follows: TGTGCCAGCAGTGACAGGACTAGCAATCAGCCCCAGCATTTT. Translation gives CASSDRTSNQPQHF.

A word on this clone: In the same sample, other DNA sequences code for this CDR3. The chain has TRBV7-9 and TRBJ2-1, with 7 nucleotides matching TRBD2. CDR1 and CDR2 from the germline V gene are SEHNR and FQNEAQ (reference sequence). V shed 1 base and J 3 bases; nucleotides not matched to a gene: 6. CDR3 size: 16 residues. The CDR3 loop is CASSLGGGRVYNEQFF. CDR3 nucleotide sequence: TGTGCCAGCAGCTTAGGTGGCGGGAGAGTCTACAATGAGCAGTTCTTC.

The gene calls are TRBV27 and TRBJ2-5, with D unresolved. There are 14 residues in the CDR3. Trimming pared 3 bases from V and 1 base from J, leaving 9 bases between. CDR1 and CDR2 from the germline V gene are MNHEY and SMNVEV (reference sequence). CDR3 loop: CASSFRNPQETQYF. The CDR3 DNA reads as TGTGCCAGCAGTTTTCGGAACCCCCAAGAGACCCAGTACTTC.

For this clone: Other DNA sequences in the same sample also yield this CDR3. The CDR3 reads CASSLGGGDQPQHF. Here the CDR3 DNA reads TGCGCCAGCAGCTTGGGGGGAGGCGATCAGCCCCAGCATTTT. This chain links TRBV5-1 with TRBJ1-5; D remains ambiguous. Germline V lookup: CDR1 SGHRS, CDR2 YFSETQ. Between the trimmed V and J ends, which lost 0 bases and 5 bases, there was a span of 9 bases. The CDR3 contains 14 residues.

The rearrangement links TRBV5-5 to TRBJ1-4; D not certain. CDR3 length equals 12 residues. V lost 1 base and J lost 8, with 6 bases in between. Looked up from germline, CDR1 is SGHKS and CDR2 is YYEKEE (reference sequence). CDR3 nucleotide sequence: TGTGCCAGCAGCTTGCAGAACGAAAAACTGTTTTTT. It specifies CASSLQNEKLFF.

This clone was picked up one time. V and J are TRBV11-1 and TRBJ2-4; D not resolved. Trimming cost V 1 base and J 5 bases, with 0 bases left between them. CDR1 is SGHAT and CDR2 is FQDESV in the germline V gene (reference sequence). This CDR3 has 11 residues. The CDR3 sequence is CASSLENIQYF. CDR3 in DNA: TGTGCCAGCAGCTTAGAAAACATTCAGTACTTC.

This chain links TRBV2 with TRBJ2-5; 8 bases are shared with TRBD1. J lost 2 bases, V lost 7 bases, and 6 bases had no gene match. The CDR3 has 14 amino acids. The germline gives CDR1 SNHLY, CDR2 FYNNEI. The CDR3 reads CASTQGAAQETQYF. DNA for the CDR3: TGTGCCAGCACCCAGGGGGCGGCACAAGAGACCCAGTACTTC.

The J gene is TRBJ2-7, the V gene TRBV9; TRBD2 matches 8 bases. The CDR3 runs to 13 residues. Germline V gene sequence: CDR1 SGDLS, CDR2 YYNGEE. With 4 bases clipped from V and 5 bases from J, the junction kept 5 bases outside the gene matches. Here the CDR3 reads CASSTRGGHEQYF. The CDR3 DNA sequence: TGTGCCAGCAGCACTCGGGGGGGCCACGAGCAGTACTTC. The whole variable domain, remainder taken from reference TRBV9 and TRBJ2-7, is DSGVTQTPKHLITATGQRVTLRCSPRSGDLSVYWYQQSLDQGLQFLIQYYNGEERAKGNILERFSAQQFPDLHSELNLSSLELGDSALYFCASSTRGGHEQYFGPGTRLTVT.

The genes are TRBV15 and TRBJ2-6; tentative D call: TRBD2 (6 bases). Deletions cut 0 bases from V and 2 bases from J, with 20 bases between. From germline, CDR1 is LNHNV and CDR2 YYDKDF (reference sequence). This CDR3 is built from 20 residues. The CDR3, as DNA: TGTGCCACCAGCAGAGATATAATGGGGTCTACTAGCACTGGGGCCAACGTCCTGACTTTC. It yields the protein CATSRDIMGSTSTGANVLTF.

This chain links TRBV2 with TRBJ2-2; D remains ambiguous. Trimming pared 10 bases from V and 1 base from J, leaving 13 bases between. Germline CDR1 is SNHLY and CDR2 is FYNNEI. CDR3 length: 14 amino acids. Written as DNA, the CDR3 is TGTGCCACAAACGGGCTGGTGAACACCGGGGAGCTGTTTTTT. Translating it yields CATNGLVNTGELFF.

This sequence joins TRBV18 and TRBJ1-5; D not certain. The length of the CDR3 is 16 residues. Germline lookup yields CDR1 KGHSH and CDR2 LQKENI. Between the trimmed V and J ends, which lost 2 bases and 2 bases, there was a span of 13 bases. The CDR3 region is CASSPGIRRGNQPQHF. The CDR3 nucleotides read TGTGCCAGCTCACCAGGGATCCGACGGGGCAATCAGCCCCAGCATTTT.

This clone was counted only a few times. V gene TRBV7-3 combines with J gene TRBJ1-1, with 10 nucleotides matching TRBD1. V dropped 4 bases and J dropped 4; count of bases not matched to a gene: 3. In germline, CDR1 is SGHTA, CDR2 FQGTGA. This CDR3 is built from 14 residues. The CDR3 nucleotides read TGTGCCAGCAGCTCCCGGGACAGGGGCACTGAAGCTTTCTTT. This gives the protein CASSSRDRGTEAFF.

This chain joins TRBV6-6 and TRBJ1-1, with D possibly matching TRBD1 (6 bases). The CDR3 consists of 14 residues. The V gene lost 4 bases and the J gene lost 5 bases, with 14 bases spanning the gap. Germline V gene lookup returns CDR1 MNHNY and CDR2 SVGAGI (reference sequence). The chain's CDR3 is CASSSNRAGTEAFF. In DNA form, the CDR3 reads TGTGCCAGCAGTTCCAACAGGGCGGGGACTGAAGCTTTCTTT.

CDR3 nucleotide sequence: TGTGCCAGCAGCTATACGACTAGCGGACGCACAGATACGCAGTATTTT. Its protein product is CASSYTTSGRTDTQYF. The V and J genes are TRBV28 and TRBJ2-3, with 9 bases identical to TRBD2. Germline CDR1 is MDHEN and CDR2 is SYDVKM. V lost 6 bases and J lost 1; bases outside the gene matches: 8. This CDR3 has 16 residues.

The gene calls are TRBV28 and TRBJ2-3; the D gene is possibly TRBD1 (7 bases). From germline, CDR1 is MDHEN and CDR2 SYDVKM. The V end lost 7 bases, the J end lost 0 bases, and 14 bases lay between the germline ends. The CDR3 has 15 residues. For the CDR3, the DNA is TGTGCCAGCACCTTGACAGGGACTAGCACAGATACGCAGTATTTT. Protein product: CASTLTGTSTDTQYF.

V gene TRBV10-3 combines with J gene TRBJ1-1; the D gene is possibly TRBD1 (6 bases). V was shortened by 4 bases and J by 10 bases, with 13 bases between the two germline ends. The CDR3 has 12 residues. Germline lookup yields CDR1 ENHRY and CDR2 SYGVKD. CDR3 protein: CAISVEGVRAFF. The CDR3 DNA reads TGTGCCATCAGTGTGGAGGGGGTTAGAGCTTTCTTT.

The chain is built from TRBV6-1 and TRBJ1-4; 10 nucleotides align to TRBD1. Per germline, CDR1 MNHNS and CDR2 SASEGT. The CDR3 has 15 amino acids. Trimming cost V 3 bases and J 7 bases; bases outside gene matches: 5. The chain's CDR3 is CASSEPGQGIEKLFF. The CDR3, as DNA: TGTGCCAGCAGTGAGCCGGGACAGGGGATTGAAAAACTGTTTTTT.

This clone was picked up one time. The V gene is TRBV28, the J gene TRBJ1-1; a possible D gene is TRBD1 (6 bases). Between the trimmed V and J ends, which lost 7 bases and 4 bases, there was a span of 16 bases. This CDR3 contains 14 residues. Germline-derived CDR1 and CDR2 are MDHEN and SYDVKM. The CDR3, as DNA: TGTGCCAGCATCATGGGGGCCAGGGGCACTGAAGCTTTCTTT. Its translation: CASIMGARGTEAFF.

This clone has a single count. V is TRBV7-8 and J is TRBJ1-1; possible D gene TRBD1, 5 bases. Germline-derived CDR1 and CDR2 are SGHVS and FQNEAQ. V was cut by 5 bases and J by 3 bases, with 13 bases left in between. CDR3 length equals 14 residues. Here the CDR3 reads CASSQFEGHTEAFF. The CDR3 DNA follows: TGTGCCAGCAGCCAATTTGAGGGGCACACTGAAGCTTTCTTT.

The chain recombines TRBV5-6 with TRBJ2-1; the match to TRBD2 covers 12 bases. CDR1 is SGHDT, CDR2 YYEEEE, per germline. The CDR3 is made up of 17 amino acids. V lost 3 bases to trimming and J lost 0 bases; unmatched junction nucleotides: 4. CDR3 DNA: TGTGCCAGCAGCTCGACTAGCGGGGGATACTCCTACAATGAGCAGTTCTTC. Residues: CASSSTSGGYSYNEQFF.

This chain connects TRBV28 to TRBJ1-3; D gene unclear. The germline gives CDR1 MDHEN, CDR2 SYDVKM. The CDR3 sequence is 13 residues long. With 9 bases removed from V and 0 bases from J, the gap between germline ends came to 9 bases. The DNA of the CDR3 is TGTGCCAGTTGCGACCTCTCTGGAAACACCATATATTTT. This codes for CASCDLSGNTIYF.